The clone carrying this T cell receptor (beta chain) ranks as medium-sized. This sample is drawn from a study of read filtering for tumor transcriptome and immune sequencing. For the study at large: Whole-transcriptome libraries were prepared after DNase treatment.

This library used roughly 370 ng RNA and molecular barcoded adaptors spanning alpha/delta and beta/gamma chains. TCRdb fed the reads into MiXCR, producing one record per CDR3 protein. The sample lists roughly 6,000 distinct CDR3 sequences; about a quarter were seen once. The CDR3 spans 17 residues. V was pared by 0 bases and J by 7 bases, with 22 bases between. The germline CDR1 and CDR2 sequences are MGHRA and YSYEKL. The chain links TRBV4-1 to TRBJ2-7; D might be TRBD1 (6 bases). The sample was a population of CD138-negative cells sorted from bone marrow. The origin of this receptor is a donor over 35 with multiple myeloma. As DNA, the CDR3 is TGCGCCAGCAGCCAAGAGTCCCTGGCAGGGGAATGGCGAGAGCAGTACTTC. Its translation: CASSQESLAGEWREQYF.